This T cell receptor (beta chain) emerged from a study of STAT5B mutations in CD4+ large granular lymphocyte leukemia. Overall study findings and caveats: Compared with healthy controls (2/35), patient top clones favored TRBV06 (8/27).

As originally analysed: A productive frequency of 2.59 x 10-5 was the lowest detectable. Clones were read by immunoSEQ multiplex PCR, and TCRdb kept only the in-frame ones, dropping some. Clone size and V and J calls were adopted from that table, with D and trimming inferred from the DNA. This table has over 35,000 clones, roughly 85% appearing once. The ends were cut back, 0 bases at V and 2 bases at J, with 10 bases in the middle. The CDR3 extends over 16 amino acids. Germline CDR1 and CDR2: MGHRA and YSYEKL. Healthy controls were blood donor buffy coats. To note about this clone: Its target is unknown.

This sequence was found in a human donor in good health. The V gene is TRBV4-1, the J gene TRBJ1-4; maybe TRBD1 (5 bases). The sample was CD4+ T cells from blood buffy coats. DNA of the CDR3: TGCGCCAGCAGCCAAGAAGGGGTAGTGACTAATGAAAAACTGTTTTTT. As protein: CASSQEGVVTNEKLFF.